These 23 T cell receptor beta chains share one sample of origin, sequenced in a study of blood T cell repertoires in COVID-19 (dated by TCRdb to about 2020). The method was the immunoSEQ multiplex PCR assay. TCRdb re-hosts the immuneACCESS table, in-frame sequences only. Its copies lack some clones; in the studies checked, an unresolved V gene accounts for under half of them, and the cause for the rest is not known. The sample includes 250,000 to 350,000 clones, with approximately 86% observed a single time. The ten largest clones capture about 8.5% of the sample. The sequenced sample was peripheral blood. The source of these receptors is a man between 18 and 29 years old with active or convalescent COVID-19.

CDR3: CASSMVPGAREKLFF. The DNA of the CDR3 is TGTGCCAGTAGTATGGTCCCGGGAGCTCGGGAAAAACTGTTTTTT. The V and J genes are TRBV19 and TRBJ1-4; D remains ambiguous. Germline V gene data show CDR1 as LNHDA and CDR2 as SQIVND (reference sequence). The CDR3 length is 15 residues. The V end lost 3 bases, the J end lost 8 bases, and 16 bases lay between the germline ends.

The V and J genes are TRBV6-1 and TRBJ1-6; weak D call: TRBD1 (6 bases). Between the trimmed V and J ends, which lost 1 base and 10 bases, there was a span of 20 bases. The CDR3 runs 17 residues. In germline, CDR1 is MNHNS, CDR2 SASEGT. DNA for the CDR3: TGTGCCAGCAGTGAAGAAGTGCTGCTGCAGGGGCCCTCACCCCTCCACTTT. This encodes CASSEEVLLQGPSPLHF.

The chain combines TRBV19 with TRBJ1-5; D not certain. The germline CDR1 and CDR2 sequences are LNHDA and SQIVND (reference sequence). Trimming shortened V by 9 bases and J by 0 bases, and 15 bases separated the two germline ends. The length of the CDR3 is 15 residues. CDR3 sequence (DNA): TGTGCCAGCTCCTCCATCGGGGATAGCAATCAGCCCCAGCATTTT. Its protein is CASSSIGDSNQPQHF.

The genes are TRBV2 and TRBJ1-5, with a possible D match to TRBD1 (5 bases). Trimming took 6 bases from V and 1 from J, leaving 19 bases between them. In germline, CDR1 is SNHLY, CDR2 FYNNEI. The CDR3 runs to 17 residues. The CDR3 coding sequence is TGTGCCAGCAGGAGTAGGTTTGGGGGGGGGAGCAATCAGCCCCAGCATTTT. It translates to CASRSRFGGGSNQPQHF.

This rearrangement joins TRBV27 to TRBJ1-6, with D maybe TRBD1 (5 bases). Germline V lookup: CDR1 MNHEY, CDR2 SMNVEV (reference sequence). This CDR3 region has 17 residues. Between the trimmed V and J ends, which lost 5 bases and 3 bases, there was a span of 17 bases. The CDR3 coding sequence is TGTGCCAGCAGTAAAAGCGGGGGTCGCAGCTATAATTCACCCCTCCACTTT. Translating gives CASSKSGGRSYNSPLHF.

The rearrangement links TRBV9 to TRBJ2-6, with 10 bases identical to TRBD1. The ends lost 4 bases at V and 2 bases at J; junction bases unmatched: 9. Germline V gene sequence: CDR1 SGDLS, CDR2 YYNGEE. The CDR3 has 18 amino acids. The CDR3 region is CASSTRTGGIPGANVLTF. The CDR3 DNA sequence: TGTGCCAGCAGCACCCGGACAGGGGGTATACCTGGGGCCAACGTCCTGACTTTC.

The rearrangement uses TRBV19 and TRBJ1-4; 7 bases line up with TRBD1. Looked up from germline, CDR1 is LNHDA and CDR2 is SQIVND (reference sequence). This CDR3 spans 17 amino acids. The V segment lost 6 bases and the J segment 0 bases; nucleotides outside the gene matches: 10. The CDR3 sequence is CASSSGGGHSTNEKLFF. CDR3 DNA: TGTGCCAGTAGCTCAGGGGGAGGCCACTCAACTAATGAAAAACTGTTTTTT.

The V call is TRBV25-1, the J call TRBJ2-1, with D possibly being TRBD1 (5 bases). CDR3 length: 14 amino acids. The V gene's germline CDR1 is MGHDK and CDR2 SYGVNS. V dropped 3 bases and J dropped 7 bases, with 13 bases sitting between them. The CDR3 nucleotides are TGTGCCAGCAGTGAGACCAGGGTAGGGAATGAGCAGTTCTTC. It encodes CASSETRVGNEQFF.

The rearrangement uses TRBV18 and TRBJ1-6; no definite D call. CDR1 is KGHSH, CDR2 LQKENI, per germline. The CDR3 totals 13 residues. V was clipped by 1 base and J by 7 bases, with 5 bases between them. This CDR3 reads CASSPQRNSPLHF. The CDR3 bases are TGTGCCAGCTCACCACAACGGAATTCACCCCTCCACTTT.

The CDR3 sequence is CASSSGGRDTQYF. DNA for the CDR3: TGTGCCAGCTCTAGCGGGGGAAGAGATACGCAGTATTTT. The chain carries TRBV12-3 or TRBV12-4 and TRBJ2-3; 10 bases line up with TRBD2. The CDR3 has 13 residues. Losses at the gene ends were 8 bases for V and 5 bases for J; bases not matched to a gene: 4.

The chain joins TRBV5-1 to TRBJ1-4, with D maybe TRBD1 (6 bases). CDR3 length equals 15 residues. Germline CDR1 reads SGHRS; CDR2 reads YFSETQ. Trimming took 4 bases from V and 7 from J, leaving 17 bases between them. The CDR3 is CASSLGYREPEKLFF. The CDR3 DNA follows: TGCGCCAGCAGCCTCGGCTACAGGGAGCCTGAAAAACTGTTTTTT.

The chain links TRBV4-3 to TRBJ2-1; TRBD2 might be the D (5 bases). The CDR3 runs to 16 residues. CDR1 LGHNA and CDR2 YSLEER come from the germline V gene. The germline V and J ends were trimmed by 0 bases and 6 bases, with 15 bases remaining between them. The CDR3 loop reads CASSQEGLAGVNEQFF. For the CDR3, the DNA is TGCGCCAGCAGCCAAGAGGGCCTAGCTGGGGTCAATGAGCAGTTCTTC.

The V gene is TRBV3-1 (or the pseudogene TRBV3-2), the J gene TRBJ2-2, with 15 bases matching TRBD2. This CDR3 is 17 amino acids long. With V trimmed by 7 bases and J by 4 bases, 7 bases remained unmatched. Germline lookup yields CDR1 LGHDT and CDR2 YNNKEL (reference sequence). The CDR3, as DNA: TGTGCCAGCATCGGACTAGCGGGGGGGCTGAGCACCGGGGAGCTGTTTTTT. Amino acids: CASIGLAGGLSTGELFF.

CDR3: CASSLAGQGRSGELFF. CDR3 nucleotide sequence: TGTGCCAGCAGCTTGGCGGGACAGGGTCGGTCCGGGGAGCTGTTTTTT. V is TRBV5-6 and J is TRBJ2-2; 9 nucleotides match TRBD1. The V gene's germline CDR1 is SGHDT and CDR2 YYEEEE. After removal of 0 bases from V and 6 bases from J, the junction contained 6 bases not matched to a gene. This CDR3 comprises 16 residues. Full variable domain (outside the CDR3, taken from reference TRBV5-6 and TRBJ2-2): DAGVTQSPTHLIKTRGQQVTLRCSPKSGHDTVSWYQQALGQGPQFIFQYYEEEERQRGNFPDRFSGHQFPNYSSELNVNALLLGDSALYLCASSLAGQGRSGELFFGEGSRLTVL.

V is TRBV29-1 and J is TRBJ1-2, with D tentatively TRBD1 (5 bases). The CDR3 covers 11 residues. The germline V and J ends were trimmed by 2 bases and 10 bases, with 11 bases remaining between them. CDR1 is SQVTM, CDR2 ANQGSEA, per germline. The CDR3 spells CSVEQGSAYTF. The CDR3 DNA sequence: TGCAGCGTTGAACAGGGAAGTGCCTACACCTTC.

The V gene is TRBV4-1, the J gene TRBJ1-6, with D hard to call. The CDR3 consists of 18 residues. Trimming took 0 bases from V and 0 from J, leaving 12 bases between them. Germline-derived CDR1 and CDR2 are MGHRA and YSYEKL. CDR3 protein: CASSQEGGGSSYNSPLHF. The CDR3 nucleotides read TGCGCCAGCAGCCAAGAAGGCGGTGGGAGCTCCTATAATTCACCCCTCCACTTT.

CDR3 nucleotides: TGCGCCAGCAGCCAGGCGGCTGGGGACAGGGATGGCTACACCTTC. It yields the protein CASSQAAGDRDGYTF. The J gene is TRBJ1-2, the V gene TRBV4-3; 9 bases are shared with TRBD1. CDR1 is LGHNA, CDR2 YSLEER, per germline. V dropped 3 bases and J dropped 6; count of bases not matched to a gene: 8. The CDR3 is made up of 15 amino acids.

This chain uses TRBV6-5 with TRBJ2-1; 10 bases map to TRBD1. V trimming: 6 bases; J trimming: 3 bases; junction bases outside the gene matches: 2. The CDR3 totals 14 residues. CDR1 MNHEY and CDR2 SVGAGI come from the germline V gene. CDR3: CASRGQGIYNEQFF. CDR3 DNA: TGTGCCAGCAGGGGACAGGGGATCTACAATGAGCAGTTCTTC.

CDR3 sequence reads: CASSRLDSESYEQYF. The CDR3 region has the DNA TGTGCCAGCAGCCGACTGGACTCGGAAAGTTACGAGCAGTACTTC. The J gene is TRBJ2-7, the V gene TRBV4-2; possibly TRBD2 for D (5 bases). CDR1 is LGHNA, CDR2 YNFKEQ, per germline. CDR3 size: 15 residues. V dropped 4 bases and J dropped 4 bases, with 17 bases sitting between them.

This chain joins TRBV4-3 and TRBJ2-5; weak D call: TRBD1 (5 bases). Trimming pared 0 bases from V and 4 bases from J, leaving 12 bases between. Germline CDR1 reads LGHNA; CDR2 reads YSLEER. The CDR3 runs to 15 residues. The CDR3 protein is CASSQDDRSRETQYF. CDR3 sequence (DNA): TGCGCCAGCAGCCAAGACGACAGATCACGAGAGACCCAGTACTTC.

The chain recombines TRBV9 with TRBJ2-3; TRBD1 is a possible D gene (5 bases). This CDR3 contains 14 residues. Trimming left V 0 bases short and J 1 base short, with 6 bases between. Germline CDR1 is SGDLS and CDR2 is YYNGEE. CDR3 nucleotide sequence: TGTGCCAGCAGCGTAGCCAGGGGCACAGATACGCAGTATTTT. The encoded protein is CASSVARGTDTQYF. The whole variable domain, remainder taken from reference TRBV9 and TRBJ2-3, is DSGVTQTPKHLITATGQRVTLRCSPRSGDLSVYWYQQSLDQGLQFLIQYYNGEERAKGNILERFSAQQFPDLHSELNLSSLELGDSALYFCASSVARGTDTQYFGPGTRLTVL.

This clone was picked up a small number of times. The genes are TRBV6-2 or TRBV6-3 and TRBJ2-7, with TRBD2 identical over 8 bases. The trim removed 0 bases at V and 7 bases at J, leaving 11 bases unmatched. This CDR3 has 16 amino acids. Germline V lookup: CDR1 MNHEY, CDR2 SVGEGT. The CDR3 DNA sequence: TGTGCCAGCAGTTACTCAGTCCAAGCGGGGGAGTGGGAGCAGTACTTC. Its protein is CASSYSVQAGEWEQYF.

This chain uses TRBV3-1 (or the pseudogene TRBV3-2) with TRBJ2-2; no clear D gene. CDR3 length: 18 amino acids. The V end was cut by 0 bases, the J end by 0 bases, with 14 bases between. Germline CDR1 LGHDT, CDR2 YNNKEL (reference sequence). The CDR3 loop reads CASSQDFDNSPNTGELFF. The DNA for the CDR3 is TGTGCCAGCAGCCAAGATTTTGACAACTCTCCGAACACCGGGGAGCTGTTTTTT.